Each of the 31 T cell receptor beta chains below was sequenced from the same sample in a study of cytotoxic CD8 clonotypes in ibrutinib-treated CLL. The assay was immunoSEQ multiplex PCR, and TCRdb's table has in-frame clones only and misses some. The table lists approximately 100,000 clones, approximately 56% of them singletons, with 37% in the top ten. This material consisted of PBMCs, taken after 24 months of ibrutinib treatment. These receptors all come from a human donor with chronic lymphocytic leukemia.

The rearrangement uses TRBV5-6 and TRBJ2-3; D not resolved. The CDR3 totals 13 residues. V gave up 4 bases and J gave up 2 bases, with 8 bases separating them. The germline CDR1 and CDR2 sequences are SGHDT and YYEEEE. CDR3 region: CASSRRYTDTQYF. In DNA, the CDR3 is TGTGCCAGCAGCCGGAGATACACAGATACGCAGTATTTT.

The rearrangement links TRBV6-1 to TRBJ1-4; no clear D gene. This CDR3 is built from 13 residues. Germline CDR1 and CDR2: MNHNS and SASEGT. V lost 10 bases and J 0 bases, leaving 9 bases between the germline ends. The DNA for the CDR3 is TGTGCCACCACGACATCAACTAATGAAAAACTGTTTTTT. Encoded protein: CATTTSTNEKLFF.

This clone was seen a few times. V and J are TRBV28 and TRBJ1-5; tentative D call: TRBD1 (5 bases). Per the germline V gene, CDR1 is MDHEN and CDR2 is SYDVKM. The CDR3 is 14 residues long. V lost 6 bases, J lost 7 bases, and 16 bases lay in between. CDR3 region: CASSHRQLRQPQHF. DNA for the CDR3: TGTGCCAGCAGCCACCGACAGCTCCGACAGCCCCAGCATTTT. The whole variable domain, remainder taken from reference TRBV28 and TRBJ1-5, is DVKVTQSSRYLVKRTGEKVFLECVQDMDHENMFWYRQDPGLGLRLIYFSYDVKMKEKGDIPEGYSVSREKKERFSLILESASTNQTSMYLCASSHRQLRQPQHFGDGTRLSIL.

The chain uses TRBV18 and TRBJ2-7; 10 bases are shared with TRBD1. CDR1 is KGHSH and CDR2 is LQKENI in the germline V gene. The junction had 10 bases not matched to a gene; V was cut back by 2 bases and J by 9 bases. The CDR3 spans 15 residues. The CDR3: CASSPVGTGEFGQYF. The CDR3 DNA follows: TGTGCCAGCTCACCAGTCGGGACAGGGGAATTTGGGCAGTACTTC. The full variable domain, in which reference TRBV18 and TRBJ2-7 provide the parts outside the CDR3, is NAGVMQNPRHLVRRRGQEARLRCSPMKGHSHVYWYRQLPEEGLKFMVYLQKENIIDESGMPKERFSAEFPKEGPSILRIQQVVRGDSAAYFCASSPVGTGEFGQYFGPGTRLTVT.

This clone was observed many times. This rearrangement joins TRBV5-4 to TRBJ1-2; 9 positions agree with TRBD1. Looked up from germline, CDR1 is SGHNT and CDR2 is YYREEE (reference sequence). The CDR3 covers 15 residues. V lost 0 bases to trimming and J lost 5 bases; unmatched junction nucleotides: 5. In DNA, the CDR3 is TGTGCCAGCAGCTTGGTTCCGGGACAGGGTTATGGCTACACCTTC. Amino acid sequence: CASSLVPGQGYGYTF.

On this clone itself: Different DNA sequences within this sample yield the same CDR3. The V gene is TRBV18, the J gene TRBJ1-4; D is possibly TRBD1 (5 bases). The CDR3 runs to 12 residues. Trimming took off 4 bases at V and 5 bases at J, with 5 bases between the two ends. The V gene's germline CDR1 is KGHSH and CDR2 LQKENI. CDR3 sequence: CASSRGNEKLFF. The CDR3 nucleotides read TGTGCCAGCTCACGGGGGAATGAAAAACTGTTTTTT.

This clone was seen a handful of times. V is TRBV30 and J is TRBJ1-6; a weak D match, TRBD1 (6 bases). This CDR3 spans 20 amino acids. V lost 4 bases and J lost 0, with 25 bases in between. CDR1 GTSNPN and CDR2 SVGIG come from the germline V gene (reference sequence). The CDR3 is CAWKGRDSRGSSSYNSPLHF. The CDR3 DNA reads as TGTGCCTGGAAAGGCAGGGACTCAAGGGGGTCGAGCTCCTATAATTCACCCCTCCACTTT. Full variable domain (outside the CDR3, taken from reference TRBV30 and TRBJ1-6): SQTIHQWPATLVQPVGSPLSLECTVEGTSNPNLYWYRQAAGRGLQLLFYSVGIGQISSEVPQNLSASRPQDRQFILSSKKLLLSDSGFYLCAWKGRDSRGSSSYNSPLHFGNGTRLTVT.

This clone was seen repeatedly, ten times or more. The chain joins TRBV6-5 to TRBJ1-2; D gene uncertain. From germline, CDR1 is MNHEY and CDR2 SVGAGI. There are 13 residues in the CDR3. V was pared by 8 bases and J by 6 bases, with 16 bases between. CDR3 DNA: TGTGCCAGCGCGCCGGGGTCTAGCAATGGCTACACCTTC. It codes for CASAPGSSNGYTF.

V gene TRBV5-1 combines with J gene TRBJ2-2; TRBD2 is a possible D gene (6 bases). With 0 bases removed from V and 6 bases from J, the gap between germline ends came to 9 bases. CDR1 and CDR2 from the germline V gene are SGHRS and YFSETQ. The CDR3 has 14 residues. CDR3 residues: CASSLVAGSGELFF. The CDR3 bases are TGCGCCAGCAGCTTGGTCGCGGGGTCCGGGGAGCTGTTTTTT. The entire variable domain, with the rest obtained from reference TRBV5-1 and TRBJ2-2, is as follows: KAGVTQTPRYLIKTRGQQVTLSCSPISGHRSVSWYQQTPGQGLQFLFEYFSETQRNKGNFPGRFSGRQFSNSRSEMNVSTLELGDSALYLCASSLVAGSGELFFGEGSRLTVL.

This clone was picked up a small number of times. The chain uses TRBV7-9 and TRBJ1-2; no clear D. Trimming removed 6 bases from V and 2 bases from J, with 13 bases in between. Per the germline V gene, CDR1 is SEHNR and CDR2 is FQNEAQ (reference sequence). The CDR3 runs to 14 residues. For the CDR3, the DNA is TGTGCCAGCAGTCCCCCGGGTGGAAACTATGGCTACACCTTC. Protein product: CASSPPGGNYGYTF.

The sample holds a few counts of this clone. The chain recombines TRBV2 with TRBJ2-5; the D is unclear. V lost 2 bases and J lost 5, with 12 bases in between. Per the germline V gene, CDR1 is SNHLY and CDR2 is FYNNEI. The CDR3 is 14 amino acids. CDR3 sequence (DNA): TGTGCCAGCAGTGAAAGCACCCAAAGGGAGACCCAGTACTTC. This sequence encodes CASSESTQRETQYF.

The chain uses TRBV5-5 and TRBJ1-5; TRBD1 matches 12 bases. Looked up from germline, CDR1 is SGHKS and CDR2 is YYEKEE (reference sequence). V was clipped by 3 bases and J by 4 bases; unmatched bases: 2. The CDR3 is made up of 15 amino acids. This CDR3 is CASSWGQGANQPQHF. The DNA of the CDR3 is TGTGCCAGCAGCTGGGGACAGGGGGCTAATCAGCCCCAGCATTTT.

This clone was seen a handful of times. This sequence joins TRBV30 and TRBJ1-1, with D possibly being TRBD1 (5 bases). Germline V CDR1 and CDR2: GTSNPN, SVGIG (reference sequence). V lost 2 bases and J 1 base, leaving 11 bases between the germline ends. The CDR3 runs to 14 residues. DNA for the CDR3: TGTGCCTGGAGTACCGGGACGGGGAACACTGAAGCTTTCTTT. The encoded protein is CAWSTGTGNTEAFF.

CDR3 residues: CASSPGQERGGNTEAFF. The CDR3 nucleotides read TGCGCCAGCAGCCCTGGACAGGAGAGAGGAGGTAACACTGAAGCTTTCTTT. The chain carries TRBV5-1 and TRBJ1-1, with 7 positions matching TRBD1. CDR3 length: 17 amino acids. After removal of 4 bases from V and 2 bases from J, the junction contained 14 bases not matched to a gene. Germline V gene lookup returns CDR1 SGHRS and CDR2 YFSETQ.

The J gene is TRBJ1-1, the V gene TRBV25-1; 8 bases fit TRBD1. Germline-derived CDR1 and CDR2 are MGHDK and SYGVNS. The V gene end was trimmed by 6 bases and the J gene end by 0 bases; junction bases not matched to a gene: 3. The CDR3 sequence is 14 residues long. CDR3 sequence reads: CASRETGVNTEAFF. For the CDR3, the DNA is TGTGCCAGCAGAGAGACAGGGGTGAACACTGAAGCTTTCTTT.

This clone was seen more than once but under ten times. This chain links TRBV6-5 with TRBJ1-1; D not certain. Per germline, CDR1 MNHEY and CDR2 SVGAGI. This CDR3 is built from 13 residues. Trimming removed 0 bases at V and 7 bases at J, with 9 bases between. CDR3 residues: CASSYSRASEAFF. In nucleotides, the CDR3 is TGTGCCAGCAGTTACTCTAGGGCAAGTGAAGCTTTCTTT.

The gene calls are TRBV20-1 and TRBJ2-3, with no clear D. V shed 0 bases and J shed 8 bases, with 6 bases lying between them. CDR3 length: 11 amino acids. Germline V gene lookup returns CDR1 DFQATT and CDR2 SNEGSKA (reference sequence). As DNA, the CDR3 is TGCAGTGCTAGAGATCCGGGTACGCAGTATTTT. This sequence encodes CSARDPGTQYF.

The chain couples TRBV29-1 to TRBJ1-2, with D possibly matching TRBD1 (5 bases). CDR3 length: 11 residues. Trimming stripped 7 bases from V and 4 bases from J, with 10 bases between. CDR1 is SQVTM and CDR2 is ANQGSEA in the germline V gene. CDR3 protein: CSGGDSYGYTF. CDR3 in DNA: TGCAGCGGGGGCGACAGCTATGGCTACACCTTC.

CDR3 sequence: CASSVGTSRGMGETQYF. The CDR3 DNA reads TGTGCCAGCAGTGTAGGGACTAGCCGCGGGATGGGGGAGACCCAGTACTTC. V is TRBV2 and J is TRBJ2-5; the match to TRBD2 covers 9 bases. The trim removed 4 bases at V and 5 bases at J, leaving 14 bases unmatched. The CDR3 sequence is 17 residues long. From germline, CDR1 is SNHLY and CDR2 FYNNEI.

The chain recombines TRBV29-1 with TRBJ2-7; TRBD2 is a possible D gene (7 bases). The CDR3 has 14 amino acids. V lost 0 bases to trimming and J lost 2 bases, with 11 bases between them. Looked up from germline, CDR1 is SQVTM and CDR2 is ANQGSEA. The CDR3 sequence: CSVEERGPTYEQYF. CDR3 nucleotides: TGCAGCGTTGAAGAGCGGGGGCCAACCTACGAGCAGTACTTC.

This clone was picked up a small number of times. The chain uses TRBV30 and TRBJ2-5; 7 nucleotides line up with TRBD1. From germline, CDR1 is GTSNPN and CDR2 SVGIG (reference sequence). The CDR3 has 14 residues. V shed 4 bases and J 4 bases; nucleotides not matched to a gene: 9. The CDR3 DNA follows: TGTGCCTGGACTCCACAGGGGAACGGAGAGACCCAGTACTTC. Protein sequence: CAWTPQGNGETQYF.

This clone was counted a few times. The chain uses TRBV2 and TRBJ1-5, with D hard to call. The CDR3 spans 14 residues. Germline lookup yields CDR1 SNHLY and CDR2 FYNNEI. V was clipped by 3 bases and J by 3 bases, with 9 bases between them. The CDR3, as DNA: TGTGCCAGCAGTGACTCGGGAGCCAATCAGCCCCAGCATTTT. It encodes CASSDSGANQPQHF.

The chain is built from TRBV6-4 and TRBJ2-6; tentatively, D is TRBD1 or TRBD2 (7 bases each). Germline CDR1 MRHNA, CDR2 SNTAGT. The CDR3 loop spans 15 amino acids. CDR3 sequence: CARGGRGPGANVLTF. In DNA form, the CDR3 reads TGTGCGAGAGGAGGGAGGGGGCCTGGGGCCAACGTCCTGACTTTC.

The rearrangement joins TRBV7-9 to TRBJ1-1, with D perhaps matching TRBD1 (5 bases). With 5 bases removed from V and 4 bases from J, the gap between germline ends came to 17 bases. The CDR3 extends over 15 amino acids. Per the germline V gene, CDR1 is SEHNR and CDR2 is FQNEAQ (reference sequence). The chain's CDR3 is CASSQSGNLGTEAFF. The CDR3 DNA reads as TGTGCCAGCAGCCAATCAGGGAACCTAGGCACTGAAGCTTTCTTT.

This chain connects TRBV5-6 to TRBJ2-1; 8 bases agree with TRBD1. This CDR3 spans 15 amino acids. Germline V lookup: CDR1 SGHDT, CDR2 YYEEEE. J was trimmed by 2 bases and V by 5 bases; bases with no gene match: 6. The CDR3: CASRSGTGTYNEQFF. CDR3 in DNA: TGTGCCAGCAGGTCCGGGACAGGAACCTACAATGAGCAGTTCTTC.

This chain connects TRBV27 to TRBJ1-6; 8 nucleotides agree with TRBD1. The CDR3 is 15 residues long. Germline assignment: CDR1 MNHEY and CDR2 SMNVEV (reference sequence). J lost 6 bases, V lost 5 bases, and 6 bases had no gene match. The CDR3 sequence is CASSLGQGSNSPLHF. The CDR3, as DNA: TGTGCCAGCAGTCTCGGACAGGGAAGTAATTCACCCCTCCACTTT.

This clone was counted once. The gene calls are TRBV7-8 and TRBJ2-4, with D tentatively TRBD1 (6 bases). The V gene's germline CDR1 is SGHVS and CDR2 FQNEAQ. Deletions cut 1 base from V and 4 bases from J, with 11 bases between. This CDR3 is built from 15 residues. The CDR3 region is CASSLGSQGKNIQYF. CDR3 in DNA: TGTGCCAGCAGCTTAGGTTCCCAGGGGAAAAACATTCAGTACTTC. The complete variable domain, with remaining parts taken from reference TRBV7-8 and TRBJ2-4, reads GAGVSQSPRYKVAKRGQDVALRCDPISGHVSLFWYQQALGQGPEFLTYFQNEAQLDKSGLPSDRFFAERPEGSVSTLKIQRTQQEDSAVYLCASSLGSQGKNIQYFGAGTRLSVL.

The chain has TRBV28 and TRBJ2-7; D is tentatively TRBD1 or TRBD2 (5 bases each). Trimming shortened V by 5 bases and J by 3 bases, and 17 bases separated the two germline ends. The germline V gene has CDR1 MDHEN and CDR2 SYDVKM. The CDR3 consists of 15 residues. The CDR3 is CASSIEGSGNYEQYF. The DNA for the CDR3 is TGTGCCAGCAGTATCGAGGGGTCGGGTAACTACGAGCAGTACTTC.

This chain links TRBV18 with TRBJ2-7; 9 bases are shared with TRBD1. The CDR3 covers 14 residues. V lost 3 bases to trimming and J lost 4 bases; unmatched junction nucleotides: 4. Germline V gives CDR1 KGHSH, CDR2 LQKENI. CDR3 loop: CASSPTGGRYEQYF. The DNA of the CDR3 is TGTGCCAGCTCACCTACAGGGGGCCGGTACGAGCAGTACTTC.

V is TRBV7-2 and J is TRBJ2-5, with 8 positions matching TRBD2. Germline CDR1 and CDR2: SGHTA and FQGNSA. The trim removed 3 bases at V and 5 bases at J, leaving 5 bases unmatched. CDR3 length: 14 residues. CDR3 sequence (DNA): TGTGCCAGCAGCTTTTCAACGGGGGGGGAGACCCAGTACTTC. This codes for CASSFSTGGETQYF. The whole variable domain, remainder taken from reference TRBV7-2 and TRBJ2-5, is GAGVSQSPSNKVTEKGKDVELRCDPISGHTALYWYRQSLGQGLEFLIYFQGNSAPDKSGLPSDRFSAERTGGSVSTLTIQRTQQEDSAVYLCASSFSTGGETQYFGPGTRLLVL.

V is TRBV7-3 and J is TRBJ2-1; unclear D gene. Germline V gives CDR1 SGHTA, CDR2 FQGTGA. The CDR3 length is 12 residues. Trimming took off 5 bases at V and 6 bases at J, with 8 bases between the two ends. The CDR3 reads CASSKHSNEQFF. The CDR3 DNA is TGTGCCAGCAGCAAACACTCCAATGAGCAGTTCTTC.